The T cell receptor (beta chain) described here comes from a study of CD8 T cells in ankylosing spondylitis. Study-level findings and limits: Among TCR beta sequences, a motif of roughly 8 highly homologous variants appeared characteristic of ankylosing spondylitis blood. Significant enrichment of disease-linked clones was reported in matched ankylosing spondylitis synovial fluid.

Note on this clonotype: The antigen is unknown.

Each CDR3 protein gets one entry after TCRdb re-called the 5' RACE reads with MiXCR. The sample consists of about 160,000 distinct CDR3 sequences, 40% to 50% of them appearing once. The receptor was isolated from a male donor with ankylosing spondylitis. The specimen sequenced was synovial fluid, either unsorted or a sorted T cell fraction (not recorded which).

Written as DNA, the CDR3 is TGCAGTGGCCAAGGGGACGGGGAGCTGTTTTTT. Protein sequence: CSGQGDGELFF. The J gene is TRBJ2-2, the V gene TRBV20-1; D may be TRBD1 (5 bases). Trimming stripped 7 bases from V and 7 bases from J, with 10 bases between. Germline V gene lookup returns CDR1 DFQATT and CDR2 SNEGSKA (reference sequence). The CDR3 length is 11 residues.